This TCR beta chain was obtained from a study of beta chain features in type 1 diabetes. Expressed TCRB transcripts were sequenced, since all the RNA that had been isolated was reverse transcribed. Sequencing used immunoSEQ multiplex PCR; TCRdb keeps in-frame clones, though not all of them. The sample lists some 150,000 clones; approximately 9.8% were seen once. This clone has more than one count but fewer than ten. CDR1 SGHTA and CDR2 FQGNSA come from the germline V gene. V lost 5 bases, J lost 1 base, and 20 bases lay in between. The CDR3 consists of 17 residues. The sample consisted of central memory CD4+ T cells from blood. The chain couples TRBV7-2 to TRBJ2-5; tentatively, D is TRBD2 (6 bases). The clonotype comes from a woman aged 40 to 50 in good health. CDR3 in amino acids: CASSHSSRGLGQETQYF. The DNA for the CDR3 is TGTGCCAGCAGCCACTCGTCCCGGGGGTTAGGCCAAGAGACCCAGTACTTC.